This entry features one T cell receptor (beta chain) sequence. TCRdb ran MiXCR on the RT-PCR reads and lists one entry per CDR3 protein. The table has more than 550,000 distinct CDR3 sequences, 14% seen once; the top ten hold 3.6%. This CDR3 is built from 15 residues. CDR1 and CDR2 from the germline V gene are SGHTA and FQGNSA. Trimming cost V 5 bases and J 4 bases, with 15 bases left between them. Sequencing was performed on memory CD4+ T cells from blood. The TCR was taken from a female donor in good health, serving as a healthy control. The rearrangement uses TRBV7-2 and TRBJ2-1; D remains ambiguous. CDR3 bases: TGTGCCAGCAGCCCGGGCTTTGTGGGTTACAATGAGCAGTTCTTC. Residues: CASSPGFVGYNEQFF.